This TCR beta chain was documented in a study of cytomegalovirus exposure and HLA in healthy donors. Worth noting for this clone: Antigen unknown.

The PCR was carried out with 60 Vbeta primers and 13 Jbeta primers. Libraries were prepared by immunoSEQ multiplex PCR; TCRdb keeps only in-frame clonotypes and omits some of them. Of around 200,000 clones listed, around 86% are singletons. This CDR3 contains 14 residues. The germline V gene has CDR1 KGHSH and CDR2 LQKENI. V was cut by 3 bases and J by 0 bases, with 9 bases left in between. Study conclusions and caveats: The study had only CMV serostatus as immune exposure information. Analysis performed later showed TCR beta chains linked to HLA being more clonally expanded than equally common others.

The sample comprised PBMCs. V and J are TRBV18 and TRBJ2-7; D is unresolved. This TCR was sampled from a woman aged 40 to 55 in good health and CMV-seronegative. The CDR3 spells CASSPATHSYEQYF. In DNA form, the CDR3 reads TGTGCCAGCTCACCGGCGACACACTCCTACGAGCAGTACTTC. Full variable domain (rest looked up from reference TRBV18 and TRBJ2-7): NAGVMQNPRHLVRRRGQEARLRCSPMKGHSHVYWYRQLPEEGLKFMVYLQKENIIDESGMPKERFSAEFPKEGPSILRIQQVVRGDSAAYFCASSPATHSYEQYFGPGTRLTVT.